These 6 T cell receptor beta chains share one sample of origin, sequenced in a study of shared clonotypes between healthy human individuals. The table came from immunoSEQ multiplex PCR; TCRdb's copy has only in-frame clones and leaves some out. The sample lists around 1.9 million clones; just under 95% were seen once. CD8 cells classed as naive were CD45RO-negative and positively selected for CCR7, excluding terminally differentiated effector memory CD45RA+ cells. The sequenced sample consisted of naive CD8+ T cells from PBMCs. The receptors shown here come from a man younger than 35 in good health. Some clones in this sample may be carry-over from other donors' samples.

Details on this clone: At the DNA level, this CDR3 is encoded by other sequences in the same sample as well. This chain links TRBV6-1 with TRBJ2-7; the D call may be TRBD1 or TRBD2 (5 bases each). Germline CDR1 and CDR2: MNHNS and SASEGT. V shed 1 base and J shed 0 bases, with 10 bases lying between them. The CDR3 extends over 15 amino acids. The CDR3 region is CASSEGPGSSYEQYF. In nucleotides, the CDR3 is TGTGCCAGCAGTGAAGGACCAGGGAGCTCCTACGAGCAGTACTTC.

This clone has only one observation. The chain links TRBV28 to TRBJ1-5, with unresolved D. The V end lost 5 bases, the J end lost 2 bases, and 16 bases lay between the germline ends. Germline CDR1 and CDR2: MDHEN and SYDVKM. The CDR3 is 16 residues long. CDR3 protein: CASSPTRVGGNQPQHF. DNA of the CDR3: TGTGCCAGCAGTCCAACTAGGGTCGGCGGCAATCAGCCCCAGCATTTT.

V is TRBV15 and J is TRBJ2-6; D is unclear. Germline V gene lookup returns CDR1 LNHNV and CDR2 YYDKDF (reference sequence). V dropped 0 bases and J dropped 1 base, with 7 bases sitting between them. The CDR3 is 16 amino acids. CDR3 nucleotides: TGTGCCACCAGCAGAGATAGGGTTTCTGGGGCCAACGTCCTGACTTTC. Translating it yields CATSRDRVSGANVLTF.

V usage is TRBV7-6 and J usage is TRBJ1-2, with a possible D match to TRBD1 (6 bases). Germline values: CDR1 SGHVS, CDR2 FNYEAQ. The CDR3 has 14 amino acids. V lost 0 bases, J lost 5 bases, and 10 bases lay in between. The CDR3 is CASSLAGGRYGYTF. CDR3 DNA sequence: TGTGCCAGCAGCTTAGCGGGGGGCCGTTATGGCTACACCTTC.

On this clone: This specimen includes other DNA sequences encoding the same CDR3. The chain carries TRBV14 and TRBJ2-7; D possibly corresponds to TRBD2 (6 bases). The V gene's germline CDR1 is SGHDN and CDR2 FVKESK. The length of the CDR3 is 13 residues. Trimming took 6 bases from V and 3 from J, leaving 12 bases between them. The CDR3 is CASRPSGSYEQYF. The CDR3 nucleotides are TGTGCCAGCAGACCCTCCGGGAGCTACGAGCAGTACTTC. Looking up the rest from reference TRBV14 and TRBJ2-7 gives the full variable domain: EAGVTQFPSHSVIEKGQTVTLRCDPISGHDNLYWYRRVMGKEIKFLLHFVKESKQDESGMPNNRFLAERTGGTYSTLKVQPAELEDSGVYFCASRPSGSYEQYFGPGTRLTVT.

CDR3 nucleotide sequence: TGTGCCAGCAGTTACTCGGAGGGCCCCAACGAGCAGTACTTC. Residues: CASSYSEGPNEQYF. The J gene is TRBJ2-7, the V gene TRBV6-5; tentative D call: TRBD2 (6 bases). CDR1 and CDR2 from the germline V gene are MNHEY and SVGAGI. The CDR3 consists of 14 residues. Trimming removed 0 bases from V and 5 bases from J, with 11 bases in between.